This passage covers 20 T cell receptor beta chains from one sample sequenced in a study of cytomegalovirus exposure and HLA in healthy donors. Here immunoSEQ multiplex PCR was the method, and the copy in TCRdb shows in-frame clones only, minus some. The data contain 150,000 or so clones, roughly 86% of them singletons. Sequencing input: PBMCs. The receptors shown here come from a man younger than 35 in good health and CMV-seropositive.

The chain couples TRBV6-1 to TRBJ1-2; 9 bases fit TRBD1. With V trimmed by 7 bases and J by 4 bases, 4 bases remained unmatched. The CDR3 runs 13 residues. CDR1 and CDR2 (germline): MNHNS, SASEGT. CDR3 bases: TGTGCCAGCAATGGACAGGGGCTCTATGGCTACACCTTC. Protein sequence: CASNGQGLYGYTF.

This clone was detected once. CDR3 amino acids: CASSMSGIQGTLSGNTIYF. Written as DNA, the CDR3 is TGTGCCAGCAGTATGTCCGGGATTCAAGGGACTCTCTCTGGAAACACCATATATTTT. This chain joins TRBV6-7 and TRBJ1-3, with D possibly TRBD1 on 5 matching bases. TRBV6-7 is an open reading frame, and its role is uncertain. Deletions cut 5 bases from V and 0 bases from J, with 23 bases between. The CDR3 has 19 residues.

CDR3 DNA: TGTGCCAGCTCACAGGGGAACTCTGGGGCCAACGTCCTGACTTTC. Protein sequence: CASSQGNSGANVLTF. The chain couples TRBV27 to TRBJ2-6, with 7 bases aligning to TRBD1. The CDR3 length is 15 residues. V gave up 8 bases and J gave up 0 bases; unmatched junction bases: 4. Germline CDR1 and CDR2: MNHEY and SMNVEV (reference sequence). Variable domain in full (rest from reference TRBV27 and TRBJ2-6): EAQVTQNPRYLITVTGKKLTVTCSQNMNHEYMSWYRQDPGLGLRQIYYSMNVEVTDKGDVPEGYKVSRKEKRNFPLILESPSPNQTSLYFCASSQGNSGANVLTFGAGSRLTVL.

CDR3 in amino acids: CASSTTGTPYEQYF. For the CDR3, the DNA is TGTGCCAGTAGTACAACCGGGACACCTTACGAGCAGTACTTC. The chain is built from TRBV19 and TRBJ2-7; D may be TRBD1 (6 bases). CDR1 and CDR2 (germline): LNHDA, SQIVND (reference sequence). The CDR3 has 14 amino acids. The ends were cut back, 4 bases at V and 4 bases at J, with 14 bases in the middle.

This rearrangement joins TRBV4-3 to TRBJ2-1, with 10 positions matching TRBD2. This CDR3 contains 17 residues. In germline, CDR1 is LGHNA, CDR2 YSLEER. V was clipped by 4 bases and J by 9 bases; unmatched bases: 15. CDR3 DNA: TGCGCCAGCAGCCGCGGAAGGGGTAGCGGGAGGCGGGTTGAGCAGTTCTTC. Translating gives CASSRGRGSGRRVEQFF.

This clone was observed once. The CDR3 here is CASSPPYSSGNTIYF. The CDR3 DNA sequence: TGTGCCAGCTCACCACCATACAGCTCTGGAAACACCATATATTTT. The V and J genes are TRBV18 and TRBJ1-3; no clear D gene. Trimming stripped 0 bases from V and 0 bases from J, with 6 bases between. Germline CDR1 reads KGHSH; CDR2 reads LQKENI. The CDR3 extends over 15 amino acids. Combining the CDR3 with reference TRBV18 and TRBJ1-3 gives the whole variable domain NAGVMQNPRHLVRRRGQEARLRCSPMKGHSHVYWYRQLPEEGLKFMVYLQKENIIDESGMPKERFSAEFPKEGPSILRIQQVVRGDSAAYFCASSPPYSSGNTIYFGEGSWLTVV.

This clone was seen a few times. The chain links TRBV7-3 to TRBJ2-2; TRBD1 might be the D (7 bases). CDR1 is SGHTA, CDR2 FQGTGA, per germline. V shed 5 bases and J shed 5 bases, with 15 bases lying between them. The CDR3 runs to 15 residues. CDR3 residues: CASSPDRAGTGELFF. The DNA for the CDR3 is TGTGCCAGCAGCCCCGACAGGGCGGGAACCGGGGAGCTGTTTTTT.

This clone was observed a few times. V and J are TRBV9 and TRBJ1-5; D remains ambiguous. This CDR3 is built from 15 residues. V was shortened by 0 bases and J by 3 bases, with 10 bases between the two germline ends. Germline V CDR1 and CDR2: SGDLS, YYNGEE. The CDR3 DNA sequence: TGTGCCAGCAGCGTAGAGGCAGGCGCCAATCAGCCCCAGCATTTT. Amino acid sequence: CASSVEAGANQPQHF.

This clone was observed at least ten times. The DNA for the CDR3 is TGTGCCAGCAGCTTAGCAGGGGACTATGGCTACACCTTC. This sequence encodes CASSLAGDYGYTF. This chain uses TRBV7-6 with TRBJ1-2; possible D gene TRBD1, 5 bases. This CDR3 spans 13 amino acids. In germline, CDR1 is SGHVS, CDR2 FNYEAQ. Trimming removed 0 bases from V and 3 bases from J, with 5 bases in between.

The J gene is TRBJ2-7, the V gene TRBV29-1, with no clear D. The CDR3 extends over 11 amino acids. With 3 bases removed from V and 5 bases from J, the gap between germline ends came to 8 bases. Per germline, CDR1 SQVTM and CDR2 ANQGSEA. DNA for the CDR3: TGCAGCGTTGAGGGCAGAAACGAGCAGTACTTC. Translating gives CSVEGRNEQYF.

This chain uses TRBV30 with TRBJ2-1; 11 nucleotides match TRBD1. The CDR3 covers 14 residues. Trimming took 6 bases from V and 6 from J; bases not matched to a gene: 7. Germline V gives CDR1 GTSNPN, CDR2 SVGIG (reference sequence). CDR3 sequence (DNA): TGTGCCTGTAACCGGGACAGGGGGGGCAATGAGCAGTTCTTC. This encodes CACNRDRGGNEQFF.

V is TRBV6-5 and J is TRBJ2-1; D perhaps matches TRBD1 (5 bases). V was clipped by 7 bases and J by 4 bases, with 17 bases between them. The CDR3 length is 15 residues. Germline V CDR1 and CDR2: MNHEY, SVGAGI. The CDR3 here is CASTPRATTYNEQFF. The CDR3 region has the DNA TGTGCCAGCACGCCCAGGGCGACAACGTACAATGAGCAGTTCTTC.

This clone appeared a few times. The chain joins TRBV13 to TRBJ2-2; D not resolved. V was pared by 5 bases and J by 7 bases, with 11 bases between. Germline CDR1 reads PRHDT; CDR2 reads FYEKMQ (reference sequence). The CDR3 extends over 13 amino acids. The CDR3 protein is CASSVDQVGELFF. The CDR3 nucleotides read TGTGCCAGCAGCGTAGATCAGGTCGGGGAGCTGTTTTTT.

The chain has TRBV4-3 and TRBJ1-1; D perhaps matches TRBD1 (5 bases). V gave up 0 bases and J gave up 0 bases, with 5 bases separating them. Germline assignment: CDR1 LGHNA and CDR2 YSLEER. The CDR3 sequence is 14 residues long. CDR3 amino acids: CASSQDRVNTEAFF. CDR3 nucleotides: TGCGCCAGCAGCCAAGACAGGGTGAACACTGAAGCTTTCTTT.

This clone was seen just once. The chain uses TRBV18 and TRBJ2-7; no firm D call. The length of the CDR3 is 15 residues. The V gene lost 3 bases and the J gene lost 1 base, with 13 bases spanning the gap. Germline V CDR1 and CDR2: KGHSH, LQKENI. CDR3 coding DNA: TGTGCCAGCTCACCTGTCGGCGGCGATTCCTACGAGCAGTACTTC. As protein: CASSPVGGDSYEQYF.

This chain uses TRBV6-5 with TRBJ1-2; D call uncertain. V shed 6 bases and J shed 7 bases, with 9 bases lying between them. Germline V gene sequence: CDR1 MNHEY, CDR2 SVGAGI. This CDR3 is built from 11 residues. The CDR3 DNA reads TGTGCCAGCAGGTCCCCGGTTGGCTACACCTTC. It yields the protein CASRSPVGYTF.

The chain couples TRBV27 to TRBJ2-3; D perhaps matches TRBD1 (5 bases). CDR1 and CDR2 from the germline V gene are MNHEY and SMNVEV (reference sequence). Trimming shortened V by 7 bases and J by 2 bases, and 16 bases separated the two germline ends. CDR3 length equals 15 residues. CDR3 bases: TGTGCCAGCAACCGAGTAGGGGTAATCACAGATACGCAGTATTTT. It specifies CASNRVGVITDTQYF.

V is TRBV6-5 and J is TRBJ2-3; the match to TRBD1 covers 7 bases. V gave up 2 bases and J gave up 2 bases; unmatched junction bases: 4. Germline V gene data show CDR1 as MNHEY and CDR2 as SVGAGI. The length of the CDR3 is 15 residues. The CDR3 DNA sequence: TGTGCCAGCAGTTACGGGACAGCATTCACAGATACGCAGTATTTT. Protein product: CASSYGTAFTDTQYF.

V and J are TRBV7-3 and TRBJ2-1; 7 bases are a match to TRBD2. CDR3 length: 15 amino acids. The trim removed 3 bases at V and 7 bases at J, leaving 9 bases unmatched. Looked up from germline, CDR1 is SGHTA and CDR2 is FQGTGA. CDR3 protein: CASSFFLGGRNEQFF. The CDR3, as DNA: TGTGCCAGCAGCTTTTTCTTGGGAGGGCGAAATGAGCAGTTCTTC.

The chain employs TRBV15 and TRBJ2-7; 9 bases match TRBD1. This CDR3 region has 14 residues. V trimming: 5 bases; J trimming: 4 bases; junction bases outside the gene matches: 6. CDR1 is LNHNV, CDR2 YYDKDF, per germline (reference sequence). The CDR3 loop is CATSSEQGAYEQYF. CDR3 DNA sequence: TGTGCCACCAGCTCCGAACAGGGGGCATACGAGCAGTACTTC.